These 29 T cell receptor beta chains originate from one sample sequenced in a study of blood T cells in healthy people across ages. Combining a sample-barcoded 5' primer with a J-beta primer mix, a second PCR ran for about 6 to 12 cycles. TCRdb called the 5' RACE reads again in MiXCR, with one record for every CDR3 protein. The repertoire holds 550,000 to 800,000 distinct CDR3 sequences, with less than 40% as singletons. The material sequenced was blood. Receptors originate from a woman aged 80 or over in good health.

The chain joins TRBV6-5 to TRBJ1-3; no reliable D call. The V gene's germline CDR1 is MNHEY and CDR2 SVGAGI. Trimming took 0 bases from V and 0 from J, leaving 12 bases between them. This CDR3 has 17 amino acids. DNA of the CDR3: TGTGCCAGCAGTTACTCGCTAGCAAAGACCTCTGGAAACACCATATATTTT. As protein: CASSYSLAKTSGNTIYF.

In this sample, this clonotype turned up many times. The chain uses TRBV7-6 and TRBJ2-6; D is perhaps TRBD2 (5 bases). Per the germline V gene, CDR1 is SGHVS and CDR2 is FNYEAQ. The CDR3 contains 16 residues. Trimming stripped 5 bases from V and 3 bases from J, with 14 bases between. CDR3 coding DNA: TGTGCCAGCAGCCACCACGAGGGTTTTGGGGCCAACGTCCTGACTTTC. Translation gives CASSHHEGFGANVLTF. Using reference TRBV7-6 and TRBJ2-6 for the parts outside the CDR3, the full variable domain is GAGVSQSPRYKVTKRGQDVALRCDPISGHVSLYWYRQALGQGPEFLTYFNYEAQQDKSGLPNDRFSAERPEGSISTLTIQRTEQRDSAMYRCASSHHEGFGANVLTFGAGSRLTVL.

Many counts were recorded for this clonotype. V gene TRBV9 combines with J gene TRBJ2-3, with TRBD1 matching over 7 bases. The CDR3 runs to 16 residues. Germline assignment: CDR1 SGDLS and CDR2 YYNGEE. V was clipped by 2 bases and J by 2 bases; unmatched bases: 8. The CDR3 here is CASSVLGDSDTDTQYF. The CDR3 DNA reads as TGTGCCAGCAGCGTCCTCGGGGACAGCGACACAGATACGCAGTATTTT.

With regard to this clonotype: A clone one base away is much larger, so this may be a read error. The CDR3 here is CSAGGPATDTQYF. CDR3 coding DNA: TGCAGTGCAGGAGGTCCTGCCACAGATACGCAGTATTTT. The V gene is TRBV20-1, the J gene TRBJ2-3; D may be TRBD2 (5 bases). With 6 bases removed from V and 2 bases from J, the gap between germline ends came to 12 bases. Per germline, CDR1 DFQATT and CDR2 SNEGSKA (reference sequence). There are 13 residues in the CDR3.

At least ten counts were recorded for this clonotype. The junction departs from germline at one end; a sequencing error may be responsible. The chain joins TRBV20-1 to TRBJ2-1; 8 bases are shared with TRBD2. The CDR3 contains 15 residues. Looked up from germline, CDR1 is DFQATT and CDR2 is SNEGSKA (reference sequence). The CDR3, as DNA: TGTAGTGCTGCAACGGGGGGGCCTGCCAATCATGAGCAGTTCTTC. It is translated as CSAATGGPANHEQFF.

Ten or more counts support this clonotype. The J gene is TRBJ2-7, the V gene TRBV6-6, with a possible D match to TRBD1 (6 bases). V lost 5 bases and J 6 bases, leaving 20 bases between the germline ends. Germline loops: CDR1 MNHNY, CDR2 SVGAGI (reference sequence). This CDR3 contains 15 residues. CDR3 in DNA: TGTGCCAGCAGTCCTAATCGACAGGTCTCGGGCGAGCAGTACTTC. This encodes CASSPNRQVSGEQYF.

This clonotype was seen a single time. Given a much more abundant clone one base away, this may be a read error. The chain carries TRBV12-3 or TRBV12-4 and TRBJ1-2; no definite D call. Between the trimmed V and J ends, which lost 5 bases and 5 bases, there was a span of 18 bases. The CDR3 spans 15 residues. The CDR3 here is CASSTRRGNGYGYTF. The CDR3 DNA follows: TGTGCCAGCAGTACTCGACGGGGAAATGGTTATGGCTACACCTTC.

Of note for this clonotype: Possible read error: a much larger clone is one base away. The chain is built from TRBV20-1 and TRBJ2-5, with D possibly called TRBD1 or TRBD2 (5 bases each). Matching the DNA end better, TRBJ2-7 makes the J call doubtful. The length of the CDR3 is 14 residues. Per the germline V gene, CDR1 is DFQATT and CDR2 is SNEGSKA (reference sequence). Written as DNA, the CDR3 is TGCAGTGCTAGACCCGGGACGGCGACCTGCGAGCAGTACTTC. This codes for CSARPGTATCEQYF.

CDR3: CASSQSQTGGTEAFF. CDR3 sequence (DNA): TGTGCCAGCAGCCAAAGTCAGACAGGGGGCACTGAAGCTTTCTTT. The rearrangement uses TRBV3-1 and TRBJ1-1, with 9 bases lining up with TRBD1. The V and J ends lost 2 bases and 4 bases, in that order; junction bases with no gene match: 5. The germline CDR1 and CDR2 sequences are LGHDT and YNNKEL (reference sequence). The CDR3 has 15 residues.

The CDR3 sequence: CASSLGGLLGDTEAFF. DNA for the CDR3: TGCGCCAGCAGCTTGGGTGGTCTCCTGGGGGACACTGAAGCTTTCTTT. The chain carries TRBV5-1 and TRBJ1-1; TRBD1 might be the D (5 bases). V was cut by 0 bases and J by 3 bases, with 15 bases left in between. Looked up from germline, CDR1 is SGHRS and CDR2 is YFSETQ. The CDR3 loop spans 16 amino acids.

This chain joins TRBV20-1 and TRBJ2-7, with D uncertain. Trimming took off 0 bases at V and 0 bases at J, with 18 bases between the two ends. The CDR3 is 17 amino acids. The germline gives CDR1 DFQATT, CDR2 SNEGSKA (reference sequence). CDR3 sequence reads: CSARDLGITESSYEQYF. CDR3 sequence (DNA): TGCAGTGCTAGAGATTTGGGAATAACGGAAAGCTCCTACGAGCAGTACTTC.

This clonotype was counted between two and nine times. This chain links TRBV4-1 with TRBJ2-7, with 9 bases aligning to TRBD2. The germline V gene encodes CDR1 MGHRA and CDR2 YSYEKL. The CDR3 totals 14 residues. V was pared by 8 bases and J by 2 bases, with 7 bases of the junction left unmatched. CDR3 residues: CASAGGPATYEQYF. Written as DNA, the CDR3 is TGCGCCAGCGCGGGAGGGCCGGCAACCTACGAGCAGTACTTC.

CDR3 sequence: CASIINGLLNEQFF. For the CDR3, the DNA is TGCGCCAGCATTATAAACGGACTTCTCAATGAGCAGTTCTTC. The V gene is TRBV10-2, the J gene TRBJ2-1; possible D gene TRBD2, 5 bases. Germline CDR1 and CDR2: WSHSY and SAAADI. This CDR3 is built from 14 residues. The V gene lost 7 bases and the J gene lost 6 bases, with 16 bases spanning the gap.

This sequence joins TRBV29-1 and TRBJ2-5; a weak D match, TRBD2 (6 bases). The V gene lost 1 base and the J gene lost 6 bases, with 15 bases spanning the gap. Germline V lookup: CDR1 SQVTM, CDR2 ANQGSEA. The CDR3 spans 14 residues. CDR3 coding DNA: TGCAGCGTTGAAGGGAGGGTCAGGAGGAAGACCCAGTACTTC. Its protein is CSVEGRVRRKTQYF.

This clonotype was observed a few times. The V call is TRBV29-1, the J call TRBJ1-1, with D uncertain. This CDR3 is 11 amino acids long. V was pared by 2 bases and J by 2 bases, with 3 bases between. Per the germline V gene, CDR1 is SQVTM and CDR2 is ANQGSEA. CDR3 in DNA: TGCAGCGTTGAAATAAACACTGAAGCTTTCTTT. Encoded protein: CSVEINTEAFF. The full variable domain, its missing parts supplied by reference TRBV29-1 and TRBJ1-1, is SAVISQKPSRDICQRGTSLTIQCQVDSQVTMMFWYRQQPGQSLTLIATANQGSEATYESGFVIDKFPISRPNLTFSTLTVSNMSPEDSSIYLCSVEINTEAFFGQGTRLTVV.

The chain couples TRBV6-1 to TRBJ2-1; no reliable D call. Germline values: CDR1 MNHNS, CDR2 SASEGT. The ends were cut back, 0 bases at V and 13 bases at J, with 16 bases in the middle. This CDR3 region has 14 residues. For the CDR3, the DNA is TGTGCCAGCAGTGAAGCGAAGTCATGGCAGGACCAGTTCTTC. Its protein product is CASSEAKSWQDQFF.

The chain carries TRBV7-6 and TRBJ2-5; 7 bases map to TRBD1. The CDR3 is 15 amino acids. Germline CDR1 and CDR2: SGHVS and FNYEAQ. Trimming at V came to 0 bases and at J to 5 bases, leaving 6 bases not matched to a gene. In DNA form, the CDR3 reads TGTGCCAGCAGCTTAGCGCCCAGGGGGTGGGAGACCCAGTACTTC. It encodes CASSLAPRGWETQYF.

In this sample, this clonotype turned up many times. The J gene is TRBJ2-1, the V gene TRBV3-1; D possibly corresponds to TRBD2 (7 bases). V gave up 8 bases and J gave up 10 bases, with 21 bases separating them. The CDR3 spans 14 residues. Germline V CDR1 and CDR2: LGHDT, YNNKEL (reference sequence). The CDR3 reads CASAPSRGASEQFF. The DNA of the CDR3 is TGTGCCAGCGCCCCTAGCCGGGGGGCCTCGGAGCAGTTCTTC.

Many counts were recorded for this clonotype. This chain uses TRBV20-1 with TRBJ1-4, with a weak D call TRBD1 (6 bases). Germline CDR1 is DFQATT and CDR2 is SNEGSKA (reference sequence). The CDR3 length is 13 residues. Trimming stripped 5 bases from V and 4 bases from J, with 11 bases between. DNA of the CDR3: TGCAGTGCTTTGGGGGCGGGTAATGAAAAACTGTTTTTT. Its protein product is CSALGAGNEKLFF.

The chain is built from TRBV20-1 and TRBJ2-1, with TRBD1 identical over 9 bases. Germline assignment: CDR1 DFQATT and CDR2 SNEGSKA (reference sequence). V shed 6 bases and J 7 bases; nucleotides not matched to a gene: 10. CDR3 length: 14 residues. As DNA, the CDR3 is TGCAGTGCCCATCCGGGACAGGGCCGGAATGAGCAGTTCTTC. Protein product: CSAHPGQGRNEQFF.

The CDR3 sequence is CASRLAVSTDTQYF. The CDR3 nucleotides read TGTGCCAGCAGGCTAGCGGTGAGCACAGATACGCAGTATTTT. The V gene is TRBV12-3 or TRBV12-4, the J gene TRBJ2-3, with 7 bases matching TRBD2. V shed 6 bases and J 0 bases; nucleotides not matched to a gene: 3. There are 14 residues in the CDR3.

This clonotype was found many times. The chain links TRBV12-3 or TRBV12-4 to TRBJ2-5, with D possibly TRBD1 on 6 matching bases. This CDR3 is built from 17 residues. Trimming took off 5 bases at V and 1 base at J, with 20 bases between the two ends. The CDR3 region has the DNA TGTGCCAGCAGTATTCAATCAGGGGCCCCTTCCCAAGAGACCCAGTACTTC. Protein: CASSIQSGAPSQETQYF.

The gene calls are TRBV12-3 or TRBV12-4 and TRBJ1-5; D not certain. This CDR3 is 11 amino acids long. V shed 1 base and J shed 11 bases, with 6 bases lying between them. In DNA, the CDR3 is TGTGCCAGCAGTTTAGGGAGGGCCCAGCATTTT. Protein product: CASSLGRAQHF.

V gene TRBV5-5 combines with J gene TRBJ1-1; D is possibly TRBD1 (5 bases). Per germline, CDR1 SGHKS and CDR2 YYEKEE (reference sequence). CDR3 length equals 16 residues. Trimming pared 0 bases from V and 1 base from J, leaving 13 bases between. The CDR3 sequence: CASSLGAAGTNTEAFF. DNA for the CDR3: TGTGCCAGCAGCTTGGGGGCGGCTGGGACGAACACTGAAGCTTTCTTT.

This clonotype was observed a handful of times. The CDR3 sequence is CASSFIRSEKLFF. The CDR3 DNA reads TGTGCCAGCAGCTTTATTCGGAGCGAAAAACTGTTTTTT. This chain links TRBV7-8 with TRBJ1-4; D ambiguous. The CDR3 sequence is 13 residues long. The V gene lost 3 bases and the J gene lost 8 bases, with 10 bases spanning the gap. Germline V lookup: CDR1 SGHVS, CDR2 FQNEAQ.

This clonotype was seen repeatedly, ten times or more. The chain uses TRBV7-9 and TRBJ1-4; D possibly corresponds to TRBD1 (5 bases). This CDR3 is 14 amino acids long. Trimming removed 5 bases at V and 1 base at J, with 8 bases between. The germline gives CDR1 SEHNR, CDR2 FQNEAQ (reference sequence). CDR3 bases: TGTGCCAGCAGCCTGGGACGAACTAATGAAAAACTGTTTTTT. This translates into CASSLGRTNEKLFF. Based on the CDR3 plus reference TRBV7-9 and TRBJ1-4, the full variable domain is DTGVSQNPRHKITKRGQNVTFRCDPISEHNRLYWYRQTLGQGPEFLTYFQNEAQLEKSRLLSDRFSAERPKGSFSTLEIQRTEQGDSAMYLCASSLGRTNEKLFFGSGTQLSVL.

CDR3 DNA: TGCAGTGCACCGGGACAGGCGGAAAACACCATATATTTT. Amino acids: CSAPGQAENTIYF. The V and J genes are TRBV20-1 and TRBJ1-3, with 8 nucleotides matching TRBD1. Per the germline V gene, CDR1 is DFQATT and CDR2 is SNEGSKA (reference sequence). CDR3 length: 13 amino acids. The junction had 7 bases not matched to a gene; V was cut back by 6 bases and J by 6 bases.

This clonotype came up many times. This rearrangement joins TRBV3-1 to TRBJ2-1; 8 bases align to TRBD2. This CDR3 has 16 residues. Germline-derived CDR1 and CDR2 are LGHDT and YNNKEL (reference sequence). Trimming cost V 1 base and J 6 bases; bases outside gene matches: 8. CDR3 protein: CASSQALGGALNEQFF. The CDR3 nucleotides read TGTGCCAGCAGCCAAGCCCTCGGGGGGGCCCTCAATGAGCAGTTCTTC.

This sequence joins TRBV11-2 and TRBJ2-2; no definite D call. Germline V gene sequence: CDR1 SGHAT, CDR2 FQNNGV. The CDR3 runs to 13 residues. V dropped 6 bases and J dropped 5 bases, with 10 bases sitting between them. In DNA, the CDR3 is TGTGCCAGCAGGCAAAGGTCAACCGGGGAGCTGTTTTTT. Protein sequence: CASRQRSTGELFF.